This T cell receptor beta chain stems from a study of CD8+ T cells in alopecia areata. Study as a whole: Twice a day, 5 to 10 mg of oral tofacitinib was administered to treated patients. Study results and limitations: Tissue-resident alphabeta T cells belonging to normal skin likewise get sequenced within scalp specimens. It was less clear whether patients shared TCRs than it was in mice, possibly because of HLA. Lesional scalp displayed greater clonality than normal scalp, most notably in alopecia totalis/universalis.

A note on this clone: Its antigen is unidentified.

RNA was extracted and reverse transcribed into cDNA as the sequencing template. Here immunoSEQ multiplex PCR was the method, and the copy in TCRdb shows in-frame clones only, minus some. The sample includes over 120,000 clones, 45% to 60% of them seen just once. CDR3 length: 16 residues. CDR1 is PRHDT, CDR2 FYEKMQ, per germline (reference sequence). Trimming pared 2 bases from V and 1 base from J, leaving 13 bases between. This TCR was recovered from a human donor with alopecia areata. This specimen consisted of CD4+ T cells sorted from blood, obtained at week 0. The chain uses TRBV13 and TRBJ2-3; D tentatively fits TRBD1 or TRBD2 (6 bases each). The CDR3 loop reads CASSLQGTSRTDTQYF. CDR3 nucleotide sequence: TGTGCCAGCAGCTTACAGGGGACTTCCCGCACAGATACGCAGTATTTT.